The present TCR beta chain was sequenced within a study of PD-1 blockade in classical Hodgkin lymphoma. Measured with immunoSEQ multiplex PCR; TCRdb has only the in-frame clones, and not every one. The sample lists around 8,400 clones; 80% to 85% were seen once. V dropped 5 bases and J dropped 1 base, with 10 bases sitting between them. CDR1 and CDR2 from the germline V gene are MNHEY and SVGAGI. This CDR3 contains 14 residues. Noted time point: cycle 4 day 1 (C4D1), after more than five weeks of nivolumab. All the patients suffered relapse after autologous stem cell transplantation, and brentuximab vedotin exposure differed. Applied to thawed PBMCs, magnetic negative selection was the method used to isolate CD8+ T cells.

The starting material was CD8+ T cells from blood, obtained before the fourth cycle of nivolumab. The sequence derives from a human donor with classical Hodgkin lymphoma. The chain recombines TRBV6-5 with TRBJ2-3; D is uncertain. DNA of the CDR3: TGTGCCAGCAGTCCCCTGGCAGGCACAGATACGCAGTATTTT. Protein sequence: CASSPLAGTDTQYF.